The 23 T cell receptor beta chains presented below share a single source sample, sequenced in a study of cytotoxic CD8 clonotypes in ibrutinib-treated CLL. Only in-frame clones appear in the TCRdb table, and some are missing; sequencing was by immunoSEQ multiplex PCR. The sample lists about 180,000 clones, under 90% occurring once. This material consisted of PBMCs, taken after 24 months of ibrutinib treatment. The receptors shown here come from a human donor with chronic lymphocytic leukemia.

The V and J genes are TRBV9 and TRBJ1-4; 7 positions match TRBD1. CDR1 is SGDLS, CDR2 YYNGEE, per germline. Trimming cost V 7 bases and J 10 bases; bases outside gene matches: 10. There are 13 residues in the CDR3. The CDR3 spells CASGRQGLGKLFF. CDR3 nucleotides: TGTGCCAGCGGGCGACAGGGTTTGGGAAAACTGTTTTTT.

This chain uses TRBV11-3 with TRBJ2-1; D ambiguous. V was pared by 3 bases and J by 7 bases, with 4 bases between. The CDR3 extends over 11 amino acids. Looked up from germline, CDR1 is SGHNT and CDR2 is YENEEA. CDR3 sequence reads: CASSFGNEQFF. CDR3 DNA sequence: TGTGCCAGCAGCTTTGGTAATGAGCAGTTCTTC.

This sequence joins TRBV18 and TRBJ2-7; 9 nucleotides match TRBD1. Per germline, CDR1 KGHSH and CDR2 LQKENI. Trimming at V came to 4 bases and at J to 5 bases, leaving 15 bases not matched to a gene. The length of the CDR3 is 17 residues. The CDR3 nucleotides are TGTGCCAGCTCACGGGCCTTCGGGACAGGGAGAATCAACGAGCAGTACTTC. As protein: CASSRAFGTGRINEQYF.

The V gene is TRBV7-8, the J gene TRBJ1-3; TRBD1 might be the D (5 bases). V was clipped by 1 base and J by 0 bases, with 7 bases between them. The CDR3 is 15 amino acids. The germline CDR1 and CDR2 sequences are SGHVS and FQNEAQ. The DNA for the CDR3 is TGTGCCAGCAGCTTAGTCGGGGGCTCTGGAAACACCATATATTTT. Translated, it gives CASSLVGGSGNTIYF. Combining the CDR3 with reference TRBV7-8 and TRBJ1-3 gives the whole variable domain GAGVSQSPRYKVAKRGQDVALRCDPISGHVSLFWYQQALGQGPEFLTYFQNEAQLDKSGLPSDRFFAERPEGSVSTLKIQRTQQEDSAVYLCASSLVGGSGNTIYFGEGSWLTVV.

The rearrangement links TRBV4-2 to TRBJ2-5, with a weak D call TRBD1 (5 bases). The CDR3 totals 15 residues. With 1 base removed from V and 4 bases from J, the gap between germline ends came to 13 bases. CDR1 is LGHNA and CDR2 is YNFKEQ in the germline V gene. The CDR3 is CASSQVQGSTETQYF. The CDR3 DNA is TGTGCCAGCAGCCAAGTCCAGGGATCTACAGAGACCCAGTACTTC.

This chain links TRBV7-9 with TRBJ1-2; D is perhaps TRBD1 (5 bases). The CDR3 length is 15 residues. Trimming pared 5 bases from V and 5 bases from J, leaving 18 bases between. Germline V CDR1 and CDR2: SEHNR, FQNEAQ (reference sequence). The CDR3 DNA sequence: TGTGCCAGCAGCCGTGGACAAGGCGGAGGGTATGGCTACACCTTC. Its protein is CASSRGQGGGYGYTF. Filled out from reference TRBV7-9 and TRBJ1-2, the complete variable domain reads DTGVSQNPRHKITKRGQNVTFRCDPISEHNRLYWYRQTLGQGPEFLTYFQNEAQLEKSRLLSDRFSAERPKGSFSTLEIQRTEQGDSAMYLCASSRGQGGGYGYTFGSGTRLTVV.

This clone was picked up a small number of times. The DNA for the CDR3 is TGTGCCAGTAGTATACCGGTATCAGGACAGGGCTATGGCTACACCTTC. Amino acids: CASSIPVSGQGYGYTF. This chain connects TRBV19 to TRBJ1-2, with 8 bases aligning to TRBD1. The germline V gene has CDR1 LNHDA and CDR2 SQIVND (reference sequence). The CDR3 runs to 16 residues. V gave up 2 bases and J gave up 4 bases; unmatched junction bases: 9.

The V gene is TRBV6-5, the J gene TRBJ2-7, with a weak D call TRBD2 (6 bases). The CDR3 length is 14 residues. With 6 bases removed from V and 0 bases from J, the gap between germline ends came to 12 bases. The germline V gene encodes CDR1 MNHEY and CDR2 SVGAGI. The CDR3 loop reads CASRRDSNSYEQYF. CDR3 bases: TGTGCCAGCAGAAGGGACTCCAACTCCTACGAGCAGTACTTC.

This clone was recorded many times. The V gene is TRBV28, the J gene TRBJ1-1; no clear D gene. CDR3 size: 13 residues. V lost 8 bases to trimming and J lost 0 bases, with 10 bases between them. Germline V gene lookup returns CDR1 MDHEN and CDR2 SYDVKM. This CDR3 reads CASPKRVNTEAFF. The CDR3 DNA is TGTGCCAGCCCGAAGAGGGTGAACACTGAAGCTTTCTTT. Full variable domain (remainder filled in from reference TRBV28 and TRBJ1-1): DVKVTQSSRYLVKRTGEKVFLECVQDMDHENMFWYRQDPGLGLRLIYFSYDVKMKEKGDIPEGYSVSREKKERFSLILESASTNQTSMYLCASPKRVNTEAFFGQGTRLTVV.

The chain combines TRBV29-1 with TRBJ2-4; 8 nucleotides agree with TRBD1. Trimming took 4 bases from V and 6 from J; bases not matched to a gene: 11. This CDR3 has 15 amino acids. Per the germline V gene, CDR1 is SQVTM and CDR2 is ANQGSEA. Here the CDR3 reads CSVVAGQGVLNIQYF. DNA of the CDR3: TGCAGCGTTGTAGCCGGACAGGGAGTCTTAAACATTCAGTACTTC.

The CDR3 DNA reads as TGTGCCAGCGGTACGGGAAGTAGCAATGAGCAGTTCTTC. Protein: CASGTGSSNEQFF. The chain combines TRBV6-5 with TRBJ2-1; D is perhaps TRBD2 (5 bases). Trimming took off 8 bases at V and 6 bases at J, with 14 bases between the two ends. The CDR3 consists of 13 residues. Germline CDR1 is MNHEY and CDR2 is SVGAGI.

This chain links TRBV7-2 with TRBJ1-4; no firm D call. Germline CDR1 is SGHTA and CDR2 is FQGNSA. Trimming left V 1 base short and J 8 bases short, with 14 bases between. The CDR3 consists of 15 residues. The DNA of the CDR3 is TGTGCCAGCAGCTTAGAGGTCCGGCAGCGGGAAAAACTGTTTTTT. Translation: CASSLEVRQREKLFF.

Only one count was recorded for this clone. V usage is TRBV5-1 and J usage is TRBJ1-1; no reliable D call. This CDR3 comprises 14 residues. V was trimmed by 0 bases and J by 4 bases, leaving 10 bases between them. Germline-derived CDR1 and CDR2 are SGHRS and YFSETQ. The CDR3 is CASSLVGQSTEAFF. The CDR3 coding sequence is TGCGCCAGCAGCTTGGTCGGGCAGTCCACTGAAGCTTTCTTT.

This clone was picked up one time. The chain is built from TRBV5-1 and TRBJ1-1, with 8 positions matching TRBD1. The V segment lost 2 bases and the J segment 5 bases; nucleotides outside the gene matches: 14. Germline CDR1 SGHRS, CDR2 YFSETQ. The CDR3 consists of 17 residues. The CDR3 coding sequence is TGCGCCAGCAGCTTAGGCACGCCAGGGGGCCGAGGGACTGAAGCTTTCTTT. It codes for CASSLGTPGGRGTEAFF. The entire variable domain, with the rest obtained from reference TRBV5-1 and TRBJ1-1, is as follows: KAGVTQTPRYLIKTRGQQVTLSCSPISGHRSVSWYQQTPGQGLQFLFEYFSETQRNKGNFPGRFSGRQFSNSRSEMNVSTLELGDSALYLCASSLGTPGGRGTEAFFGQGTRLTVV.

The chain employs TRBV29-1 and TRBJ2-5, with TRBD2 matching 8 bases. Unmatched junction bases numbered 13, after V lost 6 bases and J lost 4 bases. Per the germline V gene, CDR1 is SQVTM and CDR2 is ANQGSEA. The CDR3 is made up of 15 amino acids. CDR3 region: CSVTFRWLAGETQYF. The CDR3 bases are TGCAGCGTCACATTCCGGTGGCTAGCGGGAGAGACCCAGTACTTC.

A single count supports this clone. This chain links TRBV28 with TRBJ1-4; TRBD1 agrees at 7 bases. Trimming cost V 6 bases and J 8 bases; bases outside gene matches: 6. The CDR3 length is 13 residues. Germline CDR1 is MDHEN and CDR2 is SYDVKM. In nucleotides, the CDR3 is TGTGCCAGCAGAGGAGGGGGCGCGGAAAAACTGTTTTTT. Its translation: CASRGGGAEKLFF.

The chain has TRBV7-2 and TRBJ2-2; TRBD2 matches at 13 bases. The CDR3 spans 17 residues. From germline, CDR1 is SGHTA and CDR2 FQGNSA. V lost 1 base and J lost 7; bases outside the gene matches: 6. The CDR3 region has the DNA TGTGCCAGCAGCTTAGAACTAGCGGGAGGGCCAAGCGGGGAGCTGTTTTTT. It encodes CASSLELAGGPSGELFF.

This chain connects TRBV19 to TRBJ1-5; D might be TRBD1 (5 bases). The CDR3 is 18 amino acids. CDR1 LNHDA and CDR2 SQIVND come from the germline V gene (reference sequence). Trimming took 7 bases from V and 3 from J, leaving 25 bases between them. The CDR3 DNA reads TGTGCCAGTATCCCAGGGACGGTAGCTTTCGGTCACAATCAGCCCCAGCATTTT. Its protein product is CASIPGTVAFGHNQPQHF.

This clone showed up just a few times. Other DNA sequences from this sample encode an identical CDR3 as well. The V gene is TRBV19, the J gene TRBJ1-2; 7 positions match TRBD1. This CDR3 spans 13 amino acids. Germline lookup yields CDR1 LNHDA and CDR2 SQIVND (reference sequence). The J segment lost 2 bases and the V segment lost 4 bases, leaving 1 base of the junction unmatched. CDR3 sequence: CASSTTGNYGYTF. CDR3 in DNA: TGTGCCAGTAGTACGACAGGGAACTATGGCTACACCTTC. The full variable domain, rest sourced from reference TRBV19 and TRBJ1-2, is DGGITQSPKYLFRKEGQNVTLSCEQNLNHDAMYWYRQDPGQGLRLIYYSQIVNDFQKGDIAEGYSVSREKKESFPLTVTSAQKNPTAFYLCASSTTGNYGYTFGSGTRLTVV.

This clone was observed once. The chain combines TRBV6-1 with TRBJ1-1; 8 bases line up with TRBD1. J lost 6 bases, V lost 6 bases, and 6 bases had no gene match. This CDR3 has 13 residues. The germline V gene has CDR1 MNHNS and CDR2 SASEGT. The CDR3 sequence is CASSVLQGAEAFF. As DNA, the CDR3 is TGTGCCAGCAGCGTACTACAGGGGGCTGAAGCTTTCTTT.

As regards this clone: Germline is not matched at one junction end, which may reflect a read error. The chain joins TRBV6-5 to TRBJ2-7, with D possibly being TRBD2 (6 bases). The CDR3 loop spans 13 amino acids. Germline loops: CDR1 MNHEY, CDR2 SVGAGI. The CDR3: CAGRRGGAYEQYF. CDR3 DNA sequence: TGTGCCGGCAGGCGGGGCGGGGCCTACGAGCAGTACTTC.

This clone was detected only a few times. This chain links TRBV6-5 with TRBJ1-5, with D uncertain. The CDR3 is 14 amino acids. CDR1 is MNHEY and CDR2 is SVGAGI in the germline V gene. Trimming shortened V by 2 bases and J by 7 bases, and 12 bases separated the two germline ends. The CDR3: CASSYSSPIQPQHF. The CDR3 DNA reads TGTGCCAGCAGTTACAGTAGTCCTATCCAGCCCCAGCATTTT.

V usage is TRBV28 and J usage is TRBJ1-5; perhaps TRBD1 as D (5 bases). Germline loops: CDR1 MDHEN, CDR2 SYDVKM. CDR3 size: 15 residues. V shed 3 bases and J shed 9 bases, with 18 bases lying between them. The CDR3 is CASSFLRGQVAPQHF. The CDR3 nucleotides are TGTGCCAGCAGTTTCCTCCGGGGCCAGGTAGCGCCCCAGCATTTT.